These 14 T cell receptor beta chains share one sample of origin, sequenced in a study of cytomegalovirus exposure and HLA in healthy donors. Primers: 60 Vbeta forward and 13 Jbeta reverse. TCRdb's table, derived via immunoSEQ multiplex PCR, lists solely in-frame clones and lacks some. The sample contains approximately 220,000 clones, less than 85% of which appear only once. The sequencing input was PBMCs. The receptors were gathered from a man aged 18 to 29 in good health and CMV-seronegative.

The chain links TRBV5-1 to TRBJ2-2; TRBD1 matches at 9 bases. The CDR3 is 16 residues long. The germline V gene has CDR1 SGHRS and CDR2 YFSETQ. Trimming at V came to 2 bases and at J to 7 bases, leaving 9 bases not matched to a gene. CDR3 sequence: CASSFSGTGKGGELFF. The CDR3 nucleotides read TGCGCCAGCAGCTTTTCCGGGACAGGGAAGGGCGGGGAGCTGTTTTTT. The variable domain in full, completed from reference TRBV5-1 and TRBJ2-2, reads KAGVTQTPRYLIKTRGQQVTLSCSPISGHRSVSWYQQTPGQGLQFLFEYFSETQRNKGNFPGRFSGRQFSNSRSEMNVSTLELGDSALYLCASSFSGTGKGGELFFGEGSRLTVL.

This clone was seen only once. The J gene is TRBJ2-5, the V gene TRBV5-4; maybe TRBD1 (6 bases). The end of the DNA fits TRBJ2-7 better, so the J call may be wrong. The CDR3 length is 15 residues. CDR1 and CDR2 from the germline V gene are SGHNT and YYREEE (reference sequence). CDR3 region: CASSLIGGGSYEQYF. CDR3 nucleotides: TGTGCCAGCAGCCTGATTGGGGGCGGTTCCTACGAGCAGTACTTC.

This clone was detected only a few times. This chain joins TRBV27 and TRBJ2-5, with 8 bases lining up with TRBD2. Germline-derived CDR1 and CDR2 are MNHEY and SMNVEV (reference sequence). This CDR3 is 15 amino acids long. The J segment lost 4 bases and the V segment lost 4 bases, leaving 8 bases of the junction unmatched. The CDR3 reads CASSWVGSGGETQYF. The CDR3 region has the DNA TGTGCCAGCAGTTGGGTTGGCAGCGGGGGAGAGACCCAGTACTTC.

J is TRBJ2-3 and V is TRBV2; 14 nucleotides agree with TRBD2. The CDR3 has 14 amino acids. The germline V gene encodes CDR1 SNHLY and CDR2 FYNNEI. J gave up 6 bases and V 6 bases, and 2 bases lay outside the gene matches. CDR3 DNA sequence: TGTGCCAGCAGGGGGACTAGCGGGAGTGATACGCAGTATTTT. Translation gives CASRGTSGSDTQYF.

This clone was observed a handful of times. At the DNA level, this CDR3 is encoded by other sequences in the same sample as well. The V and J genes are TRBV5-1 and TRBJ1-1; the match to TRBD1 covers 8 bases. Germline-derived CDR1 and CDR2 are SGHRS and YFSETQ. This CDR3 region has 14 residues. With 0 bases clipped from V and 3 bases from J, the junction kept 1 base outside the gene matches. The CDR3 is CASSLDRGYTEAFF. The CDR3 DNA sequence: TGCGCCAGCAGCTTGGACAGGGGGTACACTGAAGCTTTCTTT.

The genes are TRBV13 and TRBJ2-7; 9 bases align to TRBD1. Germline V CDR1 and CDR2: PRHDT, FYEKMQ (reference sequence). Trimming removed 6 bases from V and 3 bases from J; junction bases left unmatched: 9. This CDR3 contains 15 residues. CDR3 sequence: CASSLTGQGVYEQYF. CDR3 coding DNA: TGTGCCAGCAGTCTGACGGGACAGGGAGTCTACGAGCAGTACTTC.

This clone was seen once. The chain is built from TRBV25-1 and TRBJ1-1, with 9 positions matching TRBD1. The CDR3 sequence is 13 residues long. CDR1 and CDR2 from the germline V gene are MGHDK and SYGVNS. The V segment lost 8 bases and the J segment 1 base; nucleotides outside the gene matches: 2. This CDR3 reads CASGGQGNTEAFF. CDR3 coding DNA: TGTGCCAGCGGGGGACAGGGGAACACTGAAGCTTTCTTT.

The sample holds a few counts of this clone. In DNA, the CDR3 is TGTGCCAGCAGCAGAGGACTAGCGGGTACCGGGGAGCTGTTTTTT. Translation gives CASSRGLAGTGELFF. V gene TRBV7-9 combines with J gene TRBJ2-2, with 11 bases that match TRBD2. The germline V gene encodes CDR1 SEHNR and CDR2 FQNEAQ (reference sequence). This CDR3 spans 15 amino acids. Trimming cost V 5 bases and J 5 bases; bases outside gene matches: 4. Full variable domain (rest looked up from reference TRBV7-9 and TRBJ2-2): DTGVSQNPRHKITKRGQNVTFRCDPISEHNRLYWYRQTLGQGPEFLTYFQNEAQLEKSRLLSDRFSAERPKGSFSTLEIQRTEQGDSAMYLCASSRGLAGTGELFFGEGSRLTVL.

This chain connects TRBV7-2 to TRBJ1-1; D is possibly TRBD1 (5 bases). The CDR3 consists of 15 residues. The V gene lost 0 bases and the J gene lost 1 base, with 9 bases spanning the gap. Germline-derived CDR1 and CDR2 are SGHTA and FQGNSA. The CDR3 loop is CASSLAGHQNTEAFF. CDR3 DNA sequence: TGTGCCAGCAGCTTAGCGGGGCACCAGAACACTGAAGCTTTCTTT.

A few counts support this clone. The rearrangement uses TRBV27 and TRBJ1-2, with 10 bases lining up with TRBD1. V trimming: 5 bases; J trimming: 7 bases; junction bases outside the gene matches: 10. Germline loops: CDR1 MNHEY, CDR2 SMNVEV (reference sequence). The CDR3 runs to 15 residues. The CDR3 DNA sequence: TGTGCCAGCAGTCCGTCCGGGACAGGGGCTCCTGGCTACACCTTC. Translation: CASSPSGTGAPGYTF.

The CDR3 sequence is CASSRDRGTGEQYF. The CDR3 DNA sequence: TGTGCCAGTAGTAGGGACAGGGGAACGGGAGAGCAGTACTTC. The V call is TRBV19, the J call TRBJ2-7, with 10 bases matching TRBD1. This CDR3 spans 14 amino acids. The junction had 7 bases not matched to a gene; V was cut back by 4 bases and J by 7 bases. Germline V gene data show CDR1 as LNHDA and CDR2 as SQIVND (reference sequence).

The V and J genes are TRBV6-6 and TRBJ1-5, with 8 bases aligning to TRBD1. The CDR3 totals 12 residues. The germline V gene encodes CDR1 MNHNY and CDR2 SVGAGI (reference sequence). Losses at the gene ends were 4 bases for V and 11 bases for J; bases not matched to a gene: 4. The CDR3 loop is CASSSDRAAQHF. CDR3 in DNA: TGTGCCAGCAGTTCGGACAGGGCGGCCCAGCATTTT.

The chain recombines TRBV6-5 with TRBJ1-2; D remains unclear. CDR1 is MNHEY, CDR2 SVGAGI, per germline. Between the trimmed V and J ends, which lost 2 bases and 8 bases, there was a span of 15 bases. The CDR3 is made up of 14 amino acids. CDR3 DNA sequence: TGTGCCAGCAGTTACGCCCCTAGTCTGCGGGGCTACACCTTC. Translating it yields CASSYAPSLRGYTF.

The chain is built from TRBV6-5 and TRBJ1-2; D may be TRBD1 (5 bases). V dropped 4 bases and J dropped 5 bases, with 20 bases sitting between them. The CDR3 is made up of 16 amino acids. Germline V gene sequence: CDR1 MNHEY, CDR2 SVGAGI. The DNA of the CDR3 is TGTGCCAGCAGTTTGGGCATGCGGGGGGGGATTTATGGCTACACCTTC. Translating gives CASSLGMRGGIYGYTF.